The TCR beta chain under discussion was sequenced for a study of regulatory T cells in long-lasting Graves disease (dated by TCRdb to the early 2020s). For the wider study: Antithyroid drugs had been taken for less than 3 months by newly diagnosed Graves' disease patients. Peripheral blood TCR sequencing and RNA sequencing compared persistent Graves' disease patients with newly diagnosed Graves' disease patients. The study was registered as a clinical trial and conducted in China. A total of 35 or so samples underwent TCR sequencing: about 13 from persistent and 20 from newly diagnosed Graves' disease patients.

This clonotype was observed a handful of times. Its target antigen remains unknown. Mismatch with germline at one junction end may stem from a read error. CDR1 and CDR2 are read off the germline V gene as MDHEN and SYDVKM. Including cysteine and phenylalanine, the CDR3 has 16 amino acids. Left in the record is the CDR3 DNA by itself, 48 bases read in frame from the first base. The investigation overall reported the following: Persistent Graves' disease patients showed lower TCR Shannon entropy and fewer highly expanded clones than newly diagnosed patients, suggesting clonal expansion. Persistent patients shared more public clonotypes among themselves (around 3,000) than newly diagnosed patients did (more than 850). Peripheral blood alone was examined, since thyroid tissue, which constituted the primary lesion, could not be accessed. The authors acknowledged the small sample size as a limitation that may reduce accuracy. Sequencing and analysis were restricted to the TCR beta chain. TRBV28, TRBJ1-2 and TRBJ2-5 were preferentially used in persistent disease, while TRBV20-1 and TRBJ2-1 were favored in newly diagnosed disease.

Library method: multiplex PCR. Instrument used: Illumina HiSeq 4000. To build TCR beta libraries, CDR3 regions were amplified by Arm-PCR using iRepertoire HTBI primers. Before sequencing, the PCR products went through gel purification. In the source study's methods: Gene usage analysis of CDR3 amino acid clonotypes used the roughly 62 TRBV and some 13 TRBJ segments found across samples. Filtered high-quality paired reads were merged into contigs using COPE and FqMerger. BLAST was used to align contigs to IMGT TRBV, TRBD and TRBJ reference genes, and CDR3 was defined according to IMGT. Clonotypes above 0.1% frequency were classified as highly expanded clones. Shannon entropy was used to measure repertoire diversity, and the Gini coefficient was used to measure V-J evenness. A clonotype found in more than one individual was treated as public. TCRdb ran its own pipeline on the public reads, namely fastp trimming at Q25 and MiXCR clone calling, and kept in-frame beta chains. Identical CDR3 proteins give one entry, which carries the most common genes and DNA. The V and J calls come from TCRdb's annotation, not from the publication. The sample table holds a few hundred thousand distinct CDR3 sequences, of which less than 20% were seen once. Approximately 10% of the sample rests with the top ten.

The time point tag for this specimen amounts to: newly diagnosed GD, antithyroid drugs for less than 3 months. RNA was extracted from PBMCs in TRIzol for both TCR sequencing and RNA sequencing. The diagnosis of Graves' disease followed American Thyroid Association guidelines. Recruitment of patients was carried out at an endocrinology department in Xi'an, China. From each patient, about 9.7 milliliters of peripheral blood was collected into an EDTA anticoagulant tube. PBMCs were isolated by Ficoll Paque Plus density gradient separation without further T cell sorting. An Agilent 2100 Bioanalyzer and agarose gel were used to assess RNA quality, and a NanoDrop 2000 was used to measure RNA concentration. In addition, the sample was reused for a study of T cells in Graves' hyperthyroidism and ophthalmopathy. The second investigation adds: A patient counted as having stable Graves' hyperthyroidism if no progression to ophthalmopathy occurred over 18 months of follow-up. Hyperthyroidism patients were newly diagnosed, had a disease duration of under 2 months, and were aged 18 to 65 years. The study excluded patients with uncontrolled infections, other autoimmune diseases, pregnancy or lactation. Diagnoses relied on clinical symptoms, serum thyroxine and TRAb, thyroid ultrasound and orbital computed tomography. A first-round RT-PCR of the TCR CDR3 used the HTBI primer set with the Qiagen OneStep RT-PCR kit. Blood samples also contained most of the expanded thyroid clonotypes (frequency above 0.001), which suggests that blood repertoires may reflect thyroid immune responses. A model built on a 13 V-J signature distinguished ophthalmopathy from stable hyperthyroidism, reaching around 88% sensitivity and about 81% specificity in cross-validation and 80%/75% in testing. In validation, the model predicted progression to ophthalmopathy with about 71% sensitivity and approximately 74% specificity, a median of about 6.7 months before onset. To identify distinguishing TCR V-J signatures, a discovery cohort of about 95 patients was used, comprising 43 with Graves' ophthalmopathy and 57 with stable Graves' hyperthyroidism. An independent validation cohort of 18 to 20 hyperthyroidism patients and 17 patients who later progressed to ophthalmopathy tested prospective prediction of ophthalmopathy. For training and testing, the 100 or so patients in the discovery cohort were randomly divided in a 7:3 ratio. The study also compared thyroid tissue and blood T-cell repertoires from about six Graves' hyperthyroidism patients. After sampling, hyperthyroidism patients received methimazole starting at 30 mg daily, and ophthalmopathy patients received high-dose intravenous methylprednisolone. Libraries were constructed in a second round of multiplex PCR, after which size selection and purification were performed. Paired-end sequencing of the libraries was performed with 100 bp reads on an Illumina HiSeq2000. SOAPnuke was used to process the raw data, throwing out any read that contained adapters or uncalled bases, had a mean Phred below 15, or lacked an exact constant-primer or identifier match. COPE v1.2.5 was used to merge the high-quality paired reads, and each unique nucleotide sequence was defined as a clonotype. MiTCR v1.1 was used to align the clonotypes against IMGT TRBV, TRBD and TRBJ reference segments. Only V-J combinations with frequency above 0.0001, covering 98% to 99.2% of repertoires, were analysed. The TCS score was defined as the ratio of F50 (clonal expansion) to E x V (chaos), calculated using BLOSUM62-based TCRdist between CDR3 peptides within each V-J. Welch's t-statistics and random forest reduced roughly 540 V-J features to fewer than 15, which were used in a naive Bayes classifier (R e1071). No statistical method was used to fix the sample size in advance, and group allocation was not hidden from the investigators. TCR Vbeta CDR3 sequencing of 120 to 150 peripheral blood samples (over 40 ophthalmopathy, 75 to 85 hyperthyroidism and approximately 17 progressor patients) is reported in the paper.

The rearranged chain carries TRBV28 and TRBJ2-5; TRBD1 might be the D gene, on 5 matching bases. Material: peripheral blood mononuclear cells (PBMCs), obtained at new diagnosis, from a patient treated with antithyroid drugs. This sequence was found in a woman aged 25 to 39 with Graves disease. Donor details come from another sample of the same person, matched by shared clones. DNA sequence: TGTGCCAGCAGTTTACCTTACCAGGGATACCAAGAGACCCAGTGCTTC. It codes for CASSLPYQGYQETQCF.